Listed here are 5 T cell receptor beta chains from one sample, sequenced in a study of blood T cell repertoires in COVID-19. The method was immunoSEQ multiplex PCR; TCRdb's version includes in-frame clones alone and lacks a portion of them. The repertoire holds 300,000 or so clones, with around 86% as singletons. The sample was PBMCs or T cells enriched from blood (not recorded which). Receptors originate from a woman aged 40 to 50 with acute COVID-19.

This sequence joins TRBV28 and TRBJ1-1; perhaps TRBD1 as D (6 bases). There are 17 residues in the CDR3. The V gene lost 5 bases and the J gene lost 1 base, with 20 bases spanning the gap. Per the germline V gene, CDR1 is MDHEN and CDR2 is SYDVKM. CDR3 bases: TGTGCCAGCAGTCCGTTCGGTGGGGACACAACGAACACTGAAGCTTTCTTT. Its translation: CASSPFGGDTTNTEAFF. The whole variable domain, remainder taken from reference TRBV28 and TRBJ1-1, is DVKVTQSSRYLVKRTGEKVFLECVQDMDHENMFWYRQDPGLGLRLIYFSYDVKMKEKGDIPEGYSVSREKKERFSLILESASTNQTSMYLCASSPFGGDTTNTEAFFGQGTRLTVV.

The chain has TRBV25-1 and TRBJ1-1; D possibly corresponds to TRBD1 (5 bases). V was cut by 4 bases and J by 4 bases, with 10 bases left in between. Per germline, CDR1 MGHDK and CDR2 SYGVNS. The CDR3 sequence is 13 residues long. The CDR3 loop reads CASSGSDSTEAFF. Written as DNA, the CDR3 is TGTGCCAGCAGTGGATCCGACAGCACTGAAGCTTTCTTT.

CDR3 amino acids: CASSSRTGGFDEQYF. The DNA of the CDR3 is TGTGCCAGCAGCTCCAGGACAGGGGGATTCGACGAGCAGTACTTC. The J gene is TRBJ2-7, the V gene TRBV7-2, with TRBD1 matching 10 bases. V was pared by 4 bases and J by 5 bases, with 8 bases of the junction left unmatched. The germline V gene has CDR1 SGHTA and CDR2 FQGNSA. The CDR3 runs to 15 residues.

The chain couples TRBV18 to TRBJ2-3, with TRBD2 matching 11 bases. CDR3 length: 17 residues. With V trimmed by 0 bases and J by 2 bases, 4 bases remained unmatched. Germline-derived CDR1 and CDR2 are KGHSH and LQKENI. CDR3 nucleotide sequence: TGTGCCAGCTCACCACCCGGGACTAGCGGATACACAGATACGCAGTATTTT. This codes for CASSPPGTSGYTDTQYF.

V and J are TRBV18 and TRBJ1-4; weak D call: TRBD1 (6 bases). The CDR3 extends over 14 amino acids. Germline lookup yields CDR1 KGHSH and CDR2 LQKENI. V lost 6 bases to trimming and J lost 3 bases, with 11 bases between them. CDR3 sequence (DNA): TGTGCCAGCTCCCTCGGACAGCCTAATGAAAAACTGTTTTTT. It is translated as CASSLGQPNEKLFF.